This T cell receptor (beta chain) was profiled in a study of blood T cell repertoires in COVID-19. The protocol was immunoSEQ multiplex PCR, while the TCRdb copy is restricted to in-frame clones and leaves out a portion. The repertoire consists of fewer than 350,000 clones, with approximately 91% occurring once and the leading ten covering approximately 2.5%. Trimming shortened V by 5 bases and J by 7 bases, and 8 bases separated the two germline ends. The CDR3 runs 11 residues. Germline V CDR1 and CDR2: SNHLY, FYNNEI. Donors were grouped by their self-reported clinical history. The gene calls are TRBV2 and TRBJ2-5; D is uncertain. The receptor was derived from a woman aged 40-49 years with acute COVID-19. Material for sequencing was PBMCs or T cells enriched from blood (not recorded which). The chain's CDR3 is CASSNGWTQYF. CDR3 bases: TGTGCCAGCAGTAACGGGTGGACCCAGTACTTC.